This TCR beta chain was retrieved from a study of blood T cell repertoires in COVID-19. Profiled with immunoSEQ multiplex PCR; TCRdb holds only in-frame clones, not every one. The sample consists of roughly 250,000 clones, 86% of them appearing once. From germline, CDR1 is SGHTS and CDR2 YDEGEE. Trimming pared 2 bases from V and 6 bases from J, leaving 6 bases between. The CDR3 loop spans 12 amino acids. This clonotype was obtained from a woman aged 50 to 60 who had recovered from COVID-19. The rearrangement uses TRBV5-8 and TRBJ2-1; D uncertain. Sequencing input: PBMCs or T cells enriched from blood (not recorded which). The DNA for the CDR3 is TGTGCCAGCAGCTTACACCGCAATGAGCAGTTCTTC. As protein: CASSLHRNEQFF.